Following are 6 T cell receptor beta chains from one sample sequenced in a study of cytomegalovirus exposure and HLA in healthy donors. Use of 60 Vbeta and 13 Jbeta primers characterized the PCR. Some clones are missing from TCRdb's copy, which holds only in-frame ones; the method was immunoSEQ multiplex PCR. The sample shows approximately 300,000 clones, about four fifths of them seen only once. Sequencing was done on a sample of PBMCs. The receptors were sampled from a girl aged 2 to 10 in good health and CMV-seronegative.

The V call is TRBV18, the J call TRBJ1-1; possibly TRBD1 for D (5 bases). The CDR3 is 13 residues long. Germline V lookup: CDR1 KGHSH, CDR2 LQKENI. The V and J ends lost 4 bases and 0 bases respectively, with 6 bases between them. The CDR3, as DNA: TGTGCCAGCTCACGACAGTTGAACACTGAAGCTTTCTTT. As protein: CASSRQLNTEAFF.

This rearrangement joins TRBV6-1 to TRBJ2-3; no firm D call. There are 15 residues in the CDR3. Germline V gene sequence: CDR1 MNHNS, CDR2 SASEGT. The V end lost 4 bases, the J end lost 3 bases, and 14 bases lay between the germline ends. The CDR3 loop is CASSVGAEHTDTQYF. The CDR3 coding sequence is TGTGCCAGCAGTGTGGGCGCAGAGCATACAGATACGCAGTATTTT.

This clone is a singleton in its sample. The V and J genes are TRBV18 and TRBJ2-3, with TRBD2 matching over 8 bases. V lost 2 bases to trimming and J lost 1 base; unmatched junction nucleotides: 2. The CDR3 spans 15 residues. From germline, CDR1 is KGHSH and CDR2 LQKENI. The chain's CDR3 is CASSPTSGGTDTQYF. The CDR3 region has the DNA TGTGCCAGCTCACCAACTAGCGGAGGCACAGATACGCAGTATTTT.

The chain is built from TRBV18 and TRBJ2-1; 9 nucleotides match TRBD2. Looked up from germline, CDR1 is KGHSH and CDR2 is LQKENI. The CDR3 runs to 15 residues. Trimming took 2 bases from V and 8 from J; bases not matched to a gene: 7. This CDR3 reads CASSPYAGGQDEQFF. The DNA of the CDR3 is TGTGCCAGCTCACCATACGCGGGGGGGCAGGATGAGCAGTTCTTC. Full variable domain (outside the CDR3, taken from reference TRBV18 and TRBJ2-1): NAGVMQNPRHLVRRRGQEARLRCSPMKGHSHVYWYRQLPEEGLKFMVYLQKENIIDESGMPKERFSAEFPKEGPSILRIQQVVRGDSAAYFCASSPYAGGQDEQFFGPGTRLTVL.

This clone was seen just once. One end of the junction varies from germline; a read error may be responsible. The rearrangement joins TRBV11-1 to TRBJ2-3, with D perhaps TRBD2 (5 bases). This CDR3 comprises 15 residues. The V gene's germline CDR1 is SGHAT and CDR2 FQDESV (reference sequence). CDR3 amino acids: CASSLSPGYTNTQYF. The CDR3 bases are TGTGCCAGCAGCTTAAGCCCGGGATACACAAATACGCAGTATTTT.

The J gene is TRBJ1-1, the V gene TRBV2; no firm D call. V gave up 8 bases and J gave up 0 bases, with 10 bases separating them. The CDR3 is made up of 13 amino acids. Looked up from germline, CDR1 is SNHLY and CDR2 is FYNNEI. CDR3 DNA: TGTGCCAGCCAAGGAGGGATGAACACTGAAGCTTTCTTT. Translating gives CASQGGMNTEAFF.